The entry below describes one T cell receptor (beta chain). As handled by the study authors: Amplification of reference gene primers provided the estimated nucleated cell counts. TCRdb's copy holds only in-frame clones and misses some; the assay was immunoSEQ multiplex PCR. The V and J calls and the clone size are those of that table, but D and trimming were determined from the DNA. Among hundreds of thousands of clones, around 91% were seen once, and the ten largest hold less than 15%. Grouping used clinical history reported by participants in a survey and questionnaire. This CDR3 is built from 15 residues. Per the germline V gene, CDR1 is SGHRS and CDR2 is YFSETQ. With 4 bases removed from V and 3 bases from J, the gap between germline ends came to 14 bases. This sample was taken from a study of blood T cell repertoires in COVID-19. Overall study context: The study drew acute and convalescent COVID-19 samples from the United States, Italy and Spain. T cells, B-cell-depleted T cells, or PBMCs supplied cDNA or gDNA.

The genes are TRBV5-1 and TRBJ2-1; D might be TRBD1 (6 bases). The clonotype was recovered from a man under 40 who had been exposed to COVID-19. The material sequenced was PBMCs or T cells enriched from blood (not recorded which). CDR3 residues: CASSIGQTFYNEQFF. The DNA of the CDR3 is TGCGCCAGCAGCATCGGACAGACCTTCTACAATGAGCAGTTCTTC.